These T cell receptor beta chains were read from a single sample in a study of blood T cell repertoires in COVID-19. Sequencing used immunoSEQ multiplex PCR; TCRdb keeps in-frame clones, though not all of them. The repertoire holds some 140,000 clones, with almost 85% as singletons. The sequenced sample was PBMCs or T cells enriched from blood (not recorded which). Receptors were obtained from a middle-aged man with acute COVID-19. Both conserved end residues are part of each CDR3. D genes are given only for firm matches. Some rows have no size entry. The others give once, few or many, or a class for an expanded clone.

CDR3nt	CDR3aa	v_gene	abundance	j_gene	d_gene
TGCAGCGTTGACGAGATGAACACTGAAGCTTTCTTT	CSVDEMNTEAFF	TRBV29-1	NA	TRBJ1-1	NA
TGTGCCTGGAGTGTGAGGAACACTGAAGCTTTCTTT	CAWSVRNTEAFF	TRBV30	NA	TRBJ1-1	NA
TGCGCCAGCAGCCGCAACGACAGGTACCACGAGCAGTACTTC	CASSRNDRYHEQYF	TRBV5-1	NA	TRBJ2-7	NA
TGTGCCAGCAGCCTAGACAGGGGGACTGGAAACACCATATATTTT	CASSLDRGTGNTIYF	TRBV7-6	NA	TRBJ1-3	TRBD1
TGTGCCAGGACCGGACAGGGTGACGACGAGCAGTACTTC	CARTGQGDDEQYF	TRBV21-1	NA	TRBJ2-7	NA
TGCGCCAGCAGCTTGGAGGGACTAGCGGGGCGTAGCGGGAGGACCGGGGAGCTGTTTTTT	CASSLEGLAGRSGRTGELFF	TRBV5-1	NA	TRBJ2-2	TRBD2
TGTGCCAGCAGTTACTCCAGATTAACAGGGGAAACTGAAGCTTTCTTT	CASSYSRLTGETEAFF	TRBV6-2/TRBV6-3	NA	TRBJ1-1	TRBD1
TGTGCCTGGAATGACAACCTGAACACTGAAGCTTTCTTT	CAWNDNLNTEAFF	TRBV30	NA	TRBJ1-1	NA
TGTGCCAGTACCCCAGTGGCAGGGGACGATGACTATGGCTACACCTTC	CASTPVAGDDDYGYTF	TRBV19	NA	TRBJ1-2	NA
TGTGCCAGCAGCGTAGGACACAGGGTGGGTGAGCAGTTCTTC	CASSVGHRVGEQFF	TRBV9	NA	TRBJ2-1	NA
TGTGCCAGCAGTCCTCTACGGAGTGGCCAAGTAGGAGATACGCAGTATTTT	CASSPLRSGQVGDTQYF	TRBV6-6	once	TRBJ2-3	NA
TGCGCCAGCAGAATACGGGACAGTGTTGAAGCTTTCTTT	CASRIRDSVEAFF	TRBV5-1	NA	TRBJ1-1	TRBD1
TGCGCCAGCAGCGGTGCCAGGGGAAATGAGCAGTTCTTC	CASSGARGNEQFF	TRBV10-1	NA	TRBJ2-1	NA
TGTGCCAGCAGCCCAGGACAAGCTTCCTCCTACAATGAGCAGTTCTTC	CASSPGQASSYNEQFF	TRBV4-2	NA	TRBJ2-1	NA
TGTGCCAGCAGTCTCTCGACCGGGGAGGGGCAAGAGACCCAGTACTTC	CASSLSTGEGQETQYF	TRBV3-1/TRBV3-2	NA	TRBJ2-5	TRBD2
TGTGCCACCTCAGGGGCAGAATATTATGGCTACACCTTC	CATSGAEYYGYTF	TRBV15	NA	TRBJ1-2	NA
TGTGCCACCAGTGATCGGCGGGAATCGGGCGAGCAGTACTTC	CATSDRRESGEQYF	TRBV24-1	NA	TRBJ2-7	NA
TGTGCCAGCAGTAACTATGAGGTGAGCTCCTACAATGAGCAGTTCTTC	CASSNYEVSSYNEQFF	TRBV5-4	few	TRBJ2-1	NA
TGTGCCACCAGTGGTACAGGGGGCTCGAACACCGGGGAGCTGTTTTTT	CATSGTGGSNTGELFF	TRBV24-1	NA	TRBJ2-2	TRBD1
TGTGCCAGCAGGGATCTTGGGACAGGGGTGTGGAACACTGAAGCTTTCTTT	CASRDLGTGVWNTEAFF	TRBV27	NA	TRBJ1-1	TRBD1
TGTGCCAGCAGACCCGATAGAGGGGAAGCTTTCTTT	CASRPDRGEAFF	TRBV28	NA	TRBJ1-1	NA
TGTGCCGGCGCGAGGTCTAGCGGATACTACGAGCAGTACTTC	CAGARSSGYYEQYF	TRBV11-2	NA	TRBJ2-7	TRBD2
TGTGCCAGCAGCCAAGATCGCGGGGGGCCCCAGCATTTT	CASSQDRGGPQHF	TRBV3-1/TRBV3-2	few	TRBJ1-5	NA
TGTGCCAGCAGGATTAGCGGGAACTACGAGCAGTACTTC	CASRISGNYEQYF	TRBV27	NA	TRBJ2-7	TRBD2
TGTGCCAGCTCCTCCGATTCACCCCTCCACTTT	CASSSDSPLHF	TRBV7-9	NA	TRBJ1-6	NA
TGTGCCAGCAGCGACCAAGGAAGGGAACAGGGGTCCACTGAAGCTTTCTTT	CASSDQGREQGSTEAFF	TRBV7-9	NA	TRBJ1-1	TRBD1
TGTGCCAGCACTTCCGGGACAGGGGTCGAAAAACTGTTTTTT	CASTSGTGVEKLFF	TRBV6-5	NA	TRBJ1-4	TRBD1
TGTGCGGCGGAGAGGAACACTGAAGCTTTCTTT	CAAERNTEAFF	TRBV30	NA	TRBJ1-1	NA
TGTGCCAGCAGTTTCCCCGGGACTAGCGGGGACCCACGCACCGGGGAGCTGTTTTTT	CASSFPGTSGDPRTGELFF	TRBV6-9	NA	TRBJ2-2	TRBD2
TGTGCCGGTTCCGGGACTAGCGGGACTTACGAGCAGTACTTC	CAGSGTSGTYEQYF	TRBV30	NA	TRBJ2-7	TRBD2
TGCAGCGTTGATAGGAACCCTTCACAGGGTAGGGTCCCAGATACGCAGTATTTT	CSVDRNPSQGRVPDTQYF	TRBV29-1	NA	TRBJ2-3	NA
TGTGCCAGCAGCCCCGGACAGGGATCCTACAATGAGCAGTTCTTC	CASSPGQGSYNEQFF	TRBV6-5	few	TRBJ2-1	TRBD1
TGTGCCACCAGCCCCTCTTTACAGGCCCGGGGGACCGGGGAGCTGTTTTTT	CATSPSLQARGTGELFF	TRBV15	NA	TRBJ2-2	NA
TGTGCCAGTAGTATAGGTGGGACAGGGTCCTACGAGCAGTACTTC	CASSIGGTGSYEQYF	TRBV19	NA	TRBJ2-7	TRBD1
TGTGCCAGCAGTGTAACAGGGTCTAGAAACACCATATATTTT	CASSVTGSRNTIYF	TRBV25-1	once	TRBJ1-3	NA
TGTGCCAGCAGCCCCTTCCACAGGTCCCCCAATCAGCCCCAGCATTTT	CASSPFHRSPNQPQHF	TRBV7-2	NA	TRBJ1-5	NA
TGTGCCAGCAGTAATCTAATAGCGGGGCGGCCTTACAATGAGCAGTTCTTC	CASSNLIAGRPYNEQFF	TRBV2	few	TRBJ2-1	TRBD2
TGCGCCAGCAGCCAAGATCGTGCAGGGTTTTACAATGAGCAGTTCTTC	CASSQDRAGFYNEQFF	TRBV4-3	NA	TRBJ2-1	NA
TGTGCCAGCAGCCCCCGAAGTGGGAGCAATGAGCAGTTCTTC	CASSPRSGSNEQFF	TRBV11-2	NA	TRBJ2-1	NA
TGTGCCAGCAGTTACTCGATCGGGAGGAATGGCTACACCTTC	CASSYSIGRNGYTF	TRBV6-2/TRBV6-3	NA	TRBJ1-2	NA
TGTGCCAGCAGATCCACAGGGATGAACACTGAAGCTTTCTTT	CASRSTGMNTEAFF	TRBV6-5	NA	TRBJ1-1	NA
TGTGCCAGCAGCCCCTGGAGCGGGCGCTCCTACGAGCAGTACTTC	CASSPWSGRSYEQYF	TRBV2	NA	TRBJ2-7	NA